These 31 T cell receptor beta chains were all obtained from the same sample, sequenced in a study of OX40 agonist ivuxolimab in advanced cancers. The assay was immunoSEQ multiplex PCR, and TCRdb's table has in-frame clones only and misses some. Of about 84,000 clones in the sample, 75% to 90% are singletons; the top ten hold approximately 0.2%. The specimen was CD4+ or CD8+ T cells sorted from blood, collected in a trial of the OX40 agonist ivuxolimab. These receptors were collected from an adult with an advanced solid tumor such as melanoma, head and neck, liver or kidney cancer.

This clone was seen more than once but under ten times. The J gene is TRBJ1-4, the V gene TRBV19; D is undetermined. Germline CDR1 reads LNHDA; CDR2 reads SQIVND (reference sequence). This CDR3 is built from 12 residues. The V and J ends lost 6 bases and 4 bases respectively, with 6 bases between them. CDR3 coding DNA: TGTGCCAGTAGCTATCTTAATGAAAAACTGTTTTTT. The encoded protein is CASSYLNEKLFF.

The chain recombines TRBV5-6 with TRBJ2-1; a possible D gene is TRBD2 (5 bases). Germline lookup yields CDR1 SGHDT and CDR2 YYEEEE. The CDR3 totals 17 residues. Trimming took 0 bases from V and 4 from J, leaving 17 bases between them. The CDR3: CASSLGSGGKSYNEQFF. The CDR3 DNA reads TGTGCCAGCAGCTTGGGAAGCGGCGGAAAAAGTTACAATGAGCAGTTCTTC.

Only a few counts were recorded for this clone. CDR3: CASSSAGANVLTF. In nucleotides, the CDR3 is TGTGCCAGCAGTTCGGCCGGGGCCAACGTCCTGACTTTC. The chain employs TRBV27 and TRBJ2-6; D is uncertain. This CDR3 contains 13 residues. The V end was cut by 4 bases, the J end by 4 bases, with 5 bases between. CDR1 and CDR2 (germline): MNHEY, SMNVEV (reference sequence).

The chain combines TRBV7-9 with TRBJ1-6, with 8 nucleotides matching TRBD1. CDR3 size: 14 residues. The junction had 8 bases not matched to a gene; V was cut back by 6 bases and J by 10 bases. Germline loops: CDR1 SEHNR, CDR2 FQNEAQ (reference sequence). The CDR3, as DNA: TGTGCCAGCAGTCCCGGACAGGGTGGATCACCCCTCCACTTT. As protein: CASSPGQGGSPLHF.

The chain joins TRBV6-5 to TRBJ2-4; D perhaps matches TRBD1 (5 bases). The CDR3 extends over 15 amino acids. V was pared by 5 bases and J by 6 bases, with 17 bases between. Germline-derived CDR1 and CDR2 are MNHEY and SVGAGI. CDR3 region: CASSTLRTLGNIQYF. Here the CDR3 DNA reads TGTGCCAGCAGTACTCTGCGGACACTCGGAAACATTCAGTACTTC.

This clone was seen once. The rearrangement joins TRBV4-1 to TRBJ1-4, with D hard to call. V was trimmed by 3 bases and J by 7 bases, leaving 15 bases between them. The V gene's germline CDR1 is MGHRA and CDR2 YSYEKL. CDR3 length: 15 amino acids. CDR3 nucleotides: TGCGCCAGCAGCCAGCAAGAGAGTTCGGGTGAAAAACTGTTTTTT. Translation gives CASSQQESSGEKLFF.

V gene TRBV5-1 combines with J gene TRBJ2-3, with 11 bases aligning to TRBD2. J gave up 1 base and V 5 bases, and 3 bases lay outside the gene matches. This CDR3 region has 15 residues. Germline V CDR1 and CDR2: SGHRS, YFSETQ. The CDR3 bases are TGCGCCAGCAGAAAACTAGCGGGGGGCACAGATACGCAGTATTTT. The encoded protein is CASRKLAGGTDTQYF.

V and J are TRBV6-5 and TRBJ1-6; no reliable D call. V lost 8 bases and J lost 3, with 11 bases in between. The CDR3 covers 14 residues. Germline V gene sequence: CDR1 MNHEY, CDR2 SVGAGI. The CDR3 nucleotides read TGTGCCAGCGGGGAACAGCACTATAATTCACCCCTCCACTTT. Translation gives CASGEQHYNSPLHF.

A word on this clone: Other nucleotide sequences in the sample specify the same CDR3. The chain combines TRBV18 with TRBJ1-1; D unclear. The germline V and J ends were trimmed by 3 bases and 1 base, with 6 bases remaining between them. Germline lookup yields CDR1 KGHSH and CDR2 LQKENI. This CDR3 is built from 13 residues. DNA of the CDR3: TGTGCCAGCTCACCGCGGGAGAACACTGAAGCTTTCTTT. Protein product: CASSPRENTEAFF.

This clone appeared a single time. The DNA for the CDR3 is TGTGCCAGTAGTATTGGGACAGGAGGAGTCGAGCAGTACTTC. Its protein product is CASSIGTGGVEQYF. V is TRBV19 and J is TRBJ2-7, with 8 bases identical to TRBD1. CDR3 length equals 14 residues. CDR1 and CDR2 from the germline V gene are LNHDA and SQIVND (reference sequence). With V trimmed by 3 bases and J by 6 bases, 7 bases remained unmatched.

The J gene is TRBJ1-3, the V gene TRBV6-4, with D unclear. Per germline, CDR1 MRHNA and CDR2 SNTAGT. With 3 bases removed from V and 5 bases from J, the gap between germline ends came to 23 bases. The CDR3 is 18 amino acids. CDR3 residues: CASSEYNWWCCRRNTIYF. Here the CDR3 DNA reads TGTGCCAGCAGTGAATACAACTGGTGGTGCTGCCGCCGAAACACCATATATTTT.

By share of the sample, this clone is medium-sized. The genes are TRBV6-5 and TRBJ1-6; 7 nucleotides match TRBD1. The CDR3 sequence is 16 residues long. CDR1 is MNHEY, CDR2 SVGAGI, per germline. V dropped 0 bases and J dropped 9; count of bases not matched to a gene: 8. The CDR3 protein is CASSYSIGGASSPLHF. The CDR3 nucleotides read TGTGCCAGCAGTTACTCGATAGGGGGCGCTAGTTCACCCCTCCACTTT.

The V gene is TRBV30, the J gene TRBJ2-6; TRBD1 agrees at 7 bases. The V segment lost 4 bases and the J segment 2 bases; nucleotides outside the gene matches: 8. Germline V gives CDR1 GTSNPN, CDR2 SVGIG (reference sequence). The CDR3 totals 16 residues. CDR3 DNA sequence: TGTGCCTGGAATGCTGACAGGGTCCCTGGGGCCAACGTCCTGACTTTC. Translation gives CAWNADRVPGANVLTF.

The rearrangement links TRBV7-3 to TRBJ2-6; no clear D. The CDR3 has 13 amino acids. V was trimmed by 8 bases and J by 0 bases, leaving 5 bases between them. Looked up from germline, CDR1 is SGHTA and CDR2 is FQGTGA. The CDR3: CASSVSGANVLTF. CDR3 nucleotides: TGTGCCAGCTCCGTCTCTGGGGCCAACGTCCTGACTTTC.

V usage is TRBV2 and J usage is TRBJ2-1, with 10 nucleotides matching TRBD2. Germline V gene lookup returns CDR1 SNHLY and CDR2 FYNNEI. The CDR3 has 15 amino acids. V lost 7 bases, J lost 10 bases, and 13 bases stayed unmatched. CDR3 in amino acids: CASKKVGLASNEQFF. CDR3 sequence (DNA): TGTGCCAGCAAAAAGGTGGGACTAGCGAGCAACGAGCAGTTCTTC.

The chain uses TRBV11-3 and TRBJ1-3, with D perhaps TRBD1 (5 bases). V shed 4 bases and J shed 4 bases, with 14 bases lying between them. The CDR3 length is 15 residues. CDR1 is SGHNT, CDR2 YENEEA, per germline. The CDR3 here is CASSYGTEVGNTIYF. For the CDR3, the DNA is TGTGCCAGCAGCTACGGGACCGAAGTCGGAAACACCATATATTTT.

This clone has a single count. The chain combines TRBV11-1 with TRBJ2-1; D is uncertain. The germline V and J ends were trimmed by 2 bases and 6 bases, with 14 bases remaining between them. Germline loops: CDR1 SGHAT, CDR2 FQDESV (reference sequence). The CDR3 length is 15 residues. The CDR3 region is CASSLNGFATNEQFF. Written as DNA, the CDR3 is TGTGCCAGCAGCTTAAACGGGTTTGCTACCAATGAGCAGTTCTTC.

The rearrangement uses TRBV27 and TRBJ2-1; a possible D gene is TRBD1 (6 bases). The germline gives CDR1 MNHEY, CDR2 SMNVEV (reference sequence). The CDR3 is 14 amino acids. The V gene lost 3 bases and the J gene lost 4 bases, with 10 bases spanning the gap. The CDR3 sequence is CASSFGTLYNEQFF. The DNA for the CDR3 is TGTGCCAGCAGTTTCGGGACACTATACAATGAGCAGTTCTTC.

This chain joins TRBV4-1 and TRBJ2-5, with D hard to call. CDR3 size: 14 residues. V lost 1 base, J lost 1 base, and 7 bases lay in between. Germline CDR1 and CDR2: MGHRA and YSYEKL. The CDR3 region is CASSQVLAQETQYF. CDR3 in DNA: TGCGCCAGCAGCCAAGTTTTGGCCCAAGAGACCCAGTACTTC.

V gene TRBV7-3 combines with J gene TRBJ2-3, with TRBD2 matching 9 bases. The junction had 4 bases not matched to a gene; V was cut back by 2 bases and J by 4 bases. The CDR3 consists of 15 residues. In germline, CDR1 is SGHTA, CDR2 FQGTGA. The CDR3 DNA reads as TGTGCCAGCAGCTTACCAGTAGCGGGAGCAGATACGCAGTATTTT. Its translation is CASSLPVAGADTQYF.

The chain employs TRBV28 and TRBJ1-2, with a tentative D call TRBD1 (5 bases). The CDR3 sequence is 13 residues long. The germline V gene has CDR1 MDHEN and CDR2 SYDVKM. Between the trimmed V and J ends, which lost 6 bases and 2 bases, there was a span of 10 bases. The CDR3 here is CASRNRLNYGYTF. In DNA form, the CDR3 reads TGTGCCAGCAGAAACAGGTTAAACTATGGCTACACCTTC.

The V gene is TRBV7-2, the J gene TRBJ2-1; 9 nucleotides match TRBD2. Looked up from germline, CDR1 is SGHTA and CDR2 is FQGNSA. This CDR3 spans 15 amino acids. Trimming cost V 0 bases and J 7 bases; bases outside gene matches: 4. The CDR3 loop is CASSLAWSGRNEQFF. The CDR3 coding sequence is TGTGCCAGCAGCTTAGCGTGGAGCGGGAGGAATGAGCAGTTCTTC.

The J gene is TRBJ2-5, the V gene TRBV28; TRBD2 is a possible D gene (6 bases). The CDR3 is 15 amino acids. Germline V gives CDR1 MDHEN, CDR2 SYDVKM. Trimming removed 2 bases at V and 9 bases at J, with 19 bases between. The CDR3 loop reads CASSLGGSRAWAQYF. The CDR3 nucleotides are TGTGCCAGCAGTTTAGGAGGGTCACGGGCGTGGGCCCAGTACTTC.

V and J are TRBV5-1 and TRBJ1-4, with a tentative D call TRBD1 (5 bases). Germline values: CDR1 SGHRS, CDR2 YFSETQ. Trimming left V 0 bases short and J 4 bases short, with 10 bases between. The CDR3 is 15 residues long. The CDR3 region is CASSLVEGVNEKLFF. CDR3 bases: TGCGCCAGCAGCTTGGTAGAAGGGGTTAATGAAAAACTGTTTTTT.

The CDR3 is CASSLGGRGALTDTQYF. CDR3 sequence (DNA): TGTGCCAGCAGCTTGGGTGGGCGGGGGGCCCTCACAGATACGCAGTATTTT. The chain recombines TRBV5-4 with TRBJ2-3; 8 nucleotides agree with TRBD2. The ends lost 0 bases at V and 2 bases at J; junction bases unmatched: 8. The CDR3 runs 17 residues. The germline CDR1 and CDR2 sequences are SGHNT and YYREEE (reference sequence).

This clone was observed a handful of times. The chain is built from TRBV2 and TRBJ1-6, with D unclear. Germline loops: CDR1 SNHLY, CDR2 FYNNEI. V lost 7 bases and J 2 bases, leaving 18 bases between the germline ends. The length of the CDR3 is 17 residues. The chain's CDR3 is CASMSSSSFPYNSPLHF. For the CDR3, the DNA is TGTGCCAGCATGTCGTCGTCCTCGTTCCCCTATAATTCACCCCTCCACTTT.

This clone was seen once. The chain uses TRBV4-1 and TRBJ1-1; weak D call: TRBD1 (5 bases). Trimming took off 2 bases at V and 2 bases at J, with 15 bases between the two ends. Germline V gives CDR1 MGHRA, CDR2 YSYEKL. This CDR3 has 16 amino acids. DNA for the CDR3: TGCGCCAGCAGCCAAAGCTTGAGTGGGGGAAACACTGAAGCTTTCTTT. It yields the protein CASSQSLSGGNTEAFF.

This clone was seen only a few times. The V and J genes are TRBV18 and TRBJ1-2; 7 nucleotides agree with TRBD1. The trim removed 3 bases at V and 6 bases at J, leaving 10 bases unmatched. Germline CDR1 is KGHSH and CDR2 is LQKENI. This CDR3 has 15 residues. The CDR3 DNA reads TGTGCCAGCTCACCGCGACAGGGAGTGACTGATGGCTACACCTTC. As protein: CASSPRQGVTDGYTF.

The chain has TRBV15 and TRBJ1-1; no definite D call. CDR3 size: 15 residues. Per germline, CDR1 LNHNV and CDR2 YYDKDF (reference sequence). V was trimmed by 0 bases and J by 0 bases, leaving 8 bases between them. The CDR3 nucleotides read TGTGCCACCAGCAGAGATCAATGGGTGAACACTGAAGCTTTCTTT. It codes for CATSRDQWVNTEAFF.

This chain joins TRBV18 and TRBJ2-2; the match to TRBD1 covers 11 bases. The germline gives CDR1 KGHSH, CDR2 LQKENI. The CDR3 spans 18 residues. The V and J ends lost 3 bases and 6 bases, in that order; junction bases with no gene match: 12. CDR3 sequence: CASSPIGQGASSAGELFF. The CDR3 coding sequence is TGTGCCAGCTCACCTATTGGACAGGGGGCGTCGTCCGCCGGGGAGCTGTTTTTT.

The gene calls are TRBV7-3 and TRBJ2-2; D is ambiguous. Germline values: CDR1 SGHTA, CDR2 FQGTGA. The V and J ends lost 2 bases and 5 bases respectively, with 9 bases between them. The CDR3 extends over 14 amino acids. CDR3 nucleotides: TGTGCCAGCAGCTTAGGGGTTGAGACCGGGGAGCTGTTTTTT. Its protein is CASSLGVETGELFF.